Below are 22 T cell receptor beta chains sequenced from a single sample in a study of shared clonotypes between healthy human individuals. This table comes from immunoSEQ multiplex PCR, and its TCRdb copy is limited to in-frame clones, with some not included. The profile shows around 1.1 million clones, around 82% of them singletons. Specimen: memory CD4+ T cells from PBMCs. The subset was: CD45RA-negative fraction. All receptors derive from a man between 18 and 35 years old in good health. Some clones in this sample may be carry-over from other donors' samples.

This clone was recorded a few times. The chain joins TRBV30 to TRBJ1-1; possibly TRBD1 for D (5 bases). The CDR3 has 14 residues. Germline V CDR1 and CDR2: GTSNPN, SVGIG (reference sequence). V was pared by 3 bases and J by 0 bases, with 11 bases between. The chain's CDR3 is CAWRMAGMNTEAFF. Written as DNA, the CDR3 is TGTGCCTGGAGAATGGCAGGGATGAACACTGAAGCTTTCTTT. Complete variable domain (other parts from reference TRBV30 and TRBJ1-1): SQTIHQWPATLVQPVGSPLSLECTVEGTSNPNLYWYRQAAGRGLQLLFYSVGIGQISSEVPQNLSASRPQDRQFILSSKKLLLSDSGFYLCAWRMAGMNTEAFFGQGTRLTVV.

Here the CDR3 DNA reads TGTGCCAGAAGCTCCGGCGGGACGGTTAAAAATCAGCCCCAGCATTTT. It yields the protein CARSSGGTVKNQPQHF. The V call is TRBV7-5, the J call TRBJ1-5. TRBV7-5 constitutes a pseudogene. CDR3 length equals 16 residues.

In this sample, this clone turned up a few times. The same CDR3 can be traced to other DNA sequences in this sample. This CDR3 reads CSANSNYGYTF. The CDR3 coding sequence is TGCAGTGCAAACAGTAACTATGGCTACACCTTC. The V call is TRBV20-1, the J call TRBJ1-2, with D uncertain. CDR1 and CDR2 (germline): DFQATT, SNEGSKA (reference sequence). Trimming cost V 6 bases and J 1 base, with 6 bases left between them. The CDR3 contains 11 residues.

The CDR3 DNA sequence: TGTGCCAGTAGTATGATAAAAACTACCACAGATACGCAGTATTTT. Translating gives CASSMIKTTTDTQYF. This chain connects TRBV19 to TRBJ2-3; D uncertain. V lost 3 bases, J lost 2 bases, and 12 bases lay in between. The CDR3 is 15 residues long. Germline V lookup: CDR1 LNHDA, CDR2 SQIVND (reference sequence).

In this sample, this clone turned up a few times. This may stem from a read error, because a much larger clone lies one nucleotide away. The genes are TRBV11-2 and TRBJ2-5; no firm D call. TRBJ2-7 explains the end of the DNA better; the J call may be wrong. CDR3 size: 13 residues. CDR1 and CDR2 from the germline V gene are SGHAT and FQNNGV. The CDR3 here is CASSLDSSYEQYF. The CDR3 DNA is TGTGCCAGCAGCTTAGACAGCTCCTACGAGCAGTACTTC.

This clone was recorded only once. The rearrangement links TRBV7-2 to TRBJ2-7; D is possibly TRBD2 (6 bases). Deletions cut 4 bases from V and 4 bases from J, with 17 bases between. CDR1 is SGHTA and CDR2 is FQGNSA in the germline V gene. The CDR3 has 15 residues. CDR3 nucleotides: TGTGCCAGCAGCTATCAAGCGGTGGAGGGATACGAGCAGTACTTC. Translation: CASSYQAVEGYEQYF. Full variable domain (remainder filled in from reference TRBV7-2 and TRBJ2-7): GAGVSQSPSNKVTEKGKDVELRCDPISGHTALYWYRQSLGQGLEFLIYFQGNSAPDKSGLPSDRFSAERTGGSVSTLTIQRTQQEDSAVYLCASSYQAVEGYEQYFGPGTRLTVT.

V is TRBV30 and J is TRBJ1-6; tentative D call: TRBD1 (5 bases). Germline V gene sequence: CDR1 GTSNPN, CDR2 SVGIG (reference sequence). There are 14 residues in the CDR3. Trimming took off 1 base at V and 7 bases at J, with 11 bases between the two ends. CDR3: CAWSGWQGNSPLHF. DNA of the CDR3: TGTGCCTGGAGTGGTTGGCAGGGAAATTCACCCCTCCACTTT.

The rearrangement joins TRBV19 to TRBJ2-3; D remains ambiguous. The germline V and J ends were trimmed by 5 bases and 2 bases, with 8 bases remaining between them. The CDR3 covers 13 residues. The V gene's germline CDR1 is LNHDA and CDR2 SQIVND (reference sequence). The CDR3 region has the DNA TGTGCCAGTAGTCTCAGGTTCACAGATACGCAGTATTTT. Translating it yields CASSLRFTDTQYF.

The genes are TRBV7-9 and TRBJ1-4, with 7 bases that match TRBD1. Germline V CDR1 and CDR2: SEHNR, FQNEAQ (reference sequence). This CDR3 region has 14 residues. J gave up 7 bases and V 7 bases, and 9 bases lay outside the gene matches. The CDR3 spells CASTLQGGGEKLFF. CDR3 nucleotides: TGTGCCAGCACCCTGCAGGGGGGAGGTGAAAAACTGTTTTTT.

The chain has TRBV7-2 and TRBJ2-5; a weak D match, TRBD1 (6 bases). CDR3 length equals 17 residues. Germline CDR1 SGHTA, CDR2 FQGNSA. V gave up 4 bases and J gave up 2 bases, with 20 bases separating them. The CDR3 DNA is TGTGCCAGCAGCTCGCCCCGGGACAAGCCCGGACAAGAGACCCAGTACTTC. It encodes CASSSPRDKPGQETQYF.

CDR3 DNA: TGTGCCAGCAGTGCCTCAGGGTTTGGCTACACCTTC. It yields the protein CASSASGFGYTF. The rearrangement links TRBV6-6 to TRBJ1-2, with a possible D match to TRBD1 (5 bases). Trimming left V 5 bases short and J 7 bases short, with 11 bases between. This CDR3 region has 12 residues. Germline assignment: CDR1 MNHNY and CDR2 SVGAGI (reference sequence).

This clone was observed once. The chain joins TRBV6-5 to TRBJ2-2, with D perhaps TRBD1 or TRBD2 (5 bases each). The V gene's germline CDR1 is MNHEY and CDR2 SVGAGI. This CDR3 is built from 14 residues. Trimming pared 0 bases from V and 3 bases from J, leaving 5 bases between. The CDR3 region has the DNA TGTGCCAGCAGTTACTCGGGGGACACCGGGGAGCTGTTTTTT. Translation: CASSYSGDTGELFF.

The genes are TRBV13 and TRBJ2-3; 14 nucleotides line up with TRBD2. The germline V gene has CDR1 PRHDT and CDR2 FYEKMQ (reference sequence). The CDR3 runs 20 residues. Trimming took 4 bases from V and 3 from J; bases not matched to a gene: 15. For the CDR3, the DNA is TGTGCCAGCAGCTACCGCCCACCGCCTGGACTAGCGGGAGGAACAGATACGCAGTATTTT. Translated, it gives CASSYRPPPGLAGGTDTQYF.

This clone was counted between two and nine times. This chain links TRBV18 with TRBJ1-4; no definite D call. The V gene lost 2 bases and the J gene lost 0 bases, with 4 bases spanning the gap. CDR1 is KGHSH, CDR2 LQKENI, per germline. The CDR3 extends over 14 amino acids. DNA of the CDR3: TGTGCCAGCTCACCAGTTCCAACTAATGAAAAACTGTTTTTT. Its translation: CASSPVPTNEKLFF.

The V gene is TRBV27, the J gene TRBJ2-7, with a possible D match to TRBD1 (5 bases). The CDR3 sequence is 14 residues long. In germline, CDR1 is MNHEY, CDR2 SMNVEV (reference sequence). Between the trimmed V and J ends, which lost 5 bases and 0 bases, there was a span of 11 bases. As DNA, the CDR3 is TGTGCCAGCAGTGATGACAGACTCTCCTACGAGCAGTACTTC. This codes for CASSDDRLSYEQYF.

The chain employs TRBV2 and TRBJ1-1; the D gene is possibly TRBD1 (6 bases). V was clipped by 6 bases and J by 4 bases, with 18 bases between them. Germline V CDR1 and CDR2: SNHLY, FYNNEI. The CDR3 loop spans 15 amino acids. CDR3 coding DNA: TGTGCCAGCAGGCCCCGGGGGGCGCTTAGCACTGAAGCTTTCTTT. Translating gives CASRPRGALSTEAFF.

This clone has a handful of counts. The rearrangement joins TRBV2 to TRBJ1-2; perhaps TRBD1 as D (5 bases). From germline, CDR1 is SNHLY and CDR2 FYNNEI. This CDR3 spans 13 amino acids. V was pared by 6 bases and J by 1 base, with 9 bases between. As DNA, the CDR3 is TGTGCCAGCAGCTTACAGGTTAACTATGGCTACACCTTC. Its translation: CASSLQVNYGYTF.

The chain carries TRBV11-2 and TRBJ2-7; D perhaps matches TRBD1 (6 bases). The CDR3 loop spans 17 amino acids. Germline V gene sequence: CDR1 SGHAT, CDR2 FQNNGV. Trimming took 4 bases from V and 4 from J, leaving 23 bases between them. The CDR3 loop reads CASSSYRVRPTTYEQYF. DNA for the CDR3: TGTGCCAGCAGCTCGTACAGGGTAAGGCCGACCACTTACGAGCAGTACTTC.

This chain joins TRBV28 and TRBJ2-7; 8 bases are shared with TRBD2. V was clipped by 3 bases and J by 0 bases; unmatched bases: 7. The germline gives CDR1 MDHEN, CDR2 SYDVKM. This CDR3 comprises 16 residues. CDR3 loop: CASSFKTSAPSYEQYF. In DNA form, the CDR3 reads TGTGCCAGCAGTTTTAAGACTAGCGCCCCCTCCTACGAGCAGTACTTC. The full variable domain, completed using reference TRBV28 and TRBJ2-7, is DVKVTQSSRYLVKRTGEKVFLECVQDMDHENMFWYRQDPGLGLRLIYFSYDVKMKEKGDIPEGYSVSREKKERFSLILESASTNQTSMYLCASSFKTSAPSYEQYFGPGTRLTVT.

This sequence joins TRBV7-9 and TRBJ2-1, with TRBD2 identical over 7 bases. The CDR3 is made up of 15 amino acids. V gave up 2 bases and J gave up 5 bases; unmatched junction bases: 6. Per germline, CDR1 SEHNR and CDR2 FQNEAQ (reference sequence). The chain's CDR3 is CASSLIMGTNNEQFF. As DNA, the CDR3 is TGTGCCAGCAGCTTAATTATGGGGACTAACAATGAGCAGTTCTTC.

The chain employs TRBV28 and TRBJ2-5, with 12 nucleotides matching TRBD2. The germline gives CDR1 MDHEN, CDR2 SYDVKM. The trim removed 5 bases at V and 4 bases at J, leaving 20 bases unmatched. The CDR3 runs 20 residues. The DNA of the CDR3 is TGTGCCAGCAGTACTTTCTCACCGGGACTAGCGGGTCCAGGGTTAGAGACCCAGTACTTC. This codes for CASSTFSPGLAGPGLETQYF.

The V and J genes are TRBV9 and TRBJ2-5; TRBD2 aligns across 11 bases. Germline CDR1 is SGDLS and CDR2 is YYNGEE. The CDR3 length is 15 residues. Unmatched junction bases numbered 3, after V lost 0 bases and J lost 5 bases. The CDR3 is CASSVVGTSGETQYF. In DNA, the CDR3 is TGTGCCAGCAGCGTAGTAGGGACTAGCGGCGAGACCCAGTACTTC.